What follows describes a single T cell receptor (beta chain). A read error may account for a junction end that differs from germline. TCRdb's copy holds only in-frame clones and misses some; the assay was immunoSEQ multiplex PCR. The profile shows about 59,000 clones, around 93% of them singletons. The CDR3 extends over 15 amino acids. The germline gives CDR1 SGHNT, CDR2 YYREEE (reference sequence). The source of the sample is a study of T cell changes during pregnancy in multiple sclerosis. This sequence was found in a female donor with multiple sclerosis, enrolled in a pregnancy study. The rearrangement links TRBV5-4 to TRBJ2-5; the match to TRBD1 covers 7 bases. Sample: CD4+ T cells from peripheral blood mononuclear cells, taken before pregnancy. Here the CDR3 DNA reads TGTGCCAGCAGCTCCCCCGGGACAGCTCAAGAGGCCCAGTACTTC. It specifies CASSSPGTAQEAQYF.